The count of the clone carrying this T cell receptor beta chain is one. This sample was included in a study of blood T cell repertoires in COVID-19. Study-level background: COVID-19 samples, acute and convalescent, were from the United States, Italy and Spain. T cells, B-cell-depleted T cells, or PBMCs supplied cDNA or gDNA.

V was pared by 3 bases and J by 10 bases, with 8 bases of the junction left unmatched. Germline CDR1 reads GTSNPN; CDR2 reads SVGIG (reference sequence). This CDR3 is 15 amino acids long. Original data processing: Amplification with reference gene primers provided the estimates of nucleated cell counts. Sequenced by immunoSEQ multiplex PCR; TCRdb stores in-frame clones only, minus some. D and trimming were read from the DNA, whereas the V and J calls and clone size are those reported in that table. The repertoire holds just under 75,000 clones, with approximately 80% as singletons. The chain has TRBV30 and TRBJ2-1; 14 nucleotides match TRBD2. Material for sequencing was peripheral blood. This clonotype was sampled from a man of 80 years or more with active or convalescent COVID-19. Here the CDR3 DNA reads TGTGCCTGGAGGCTGACTAGCGGGAGGGCCCGGGAGCAGTTCTTC. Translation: CAWRLTSGRAREQFF.